The clone carrying this T cell receptor (beta chain) was counted ten times or more. What it binds is unknown. The germline V gene encodes CDR1 DFQATT and CDR2 SNEGSKA (reference sequence). Trimming took 4 bases from V and 4 from J; bases not matched to a gene: 3. This CDR3 spans 14 amino acids. This specimen belongs to a study of CD8 T cells in ankylosing spondylitis. General study points: Disease-associated clones were reportedly significantly overrepresented in matched ankylosing spondylitis synovial fluid. The study identified a TCR beta motif of several highly homologous variants that appeared characteristic of ankylosing spondylitis blood.

TCRdb redid the calling of the 5' RACE reads with MiXCR, one entry per CDR3 protein. Of around 120,000 distinct CDR3 sequences in the sample, about 13% were seen once. The V and J genes are TRBV20-1 and TRBJ2-1; 11 nucleotides align to TRBD2. The receptor was derived from a female donor with ankylosing spondylitis or in good health (not recorded which). Sequenced sample: blood, either unsorted or a sorted T cell fraction (not recorded which). The CDR3: CSATGLADYNEQFF. The DNA of the CDR3 is TGCAGTGCTACGGGACTAGCGGATTACAATGAGCAGTTCTTC.